This TCR beta chain was recorded in a study of multiple sclerosis patients with progressive multifocal leukoencephalopathy. This was a survey-level run. Each PCR contained spiked synthetic TR CDR3 controls spanning every V-J pairing. Assay used: immunoSEQ multiplex PCR; TCRdb lists only in-frame clones, some missing. The repertoire holds tens of thousands of clones, with about 88% as singletons. Germline V lookup: CDR1 SNHLY, CDR2 FYNNEI. V was pared by 7 bases and J by 7 bases, with 7 bases of the junction left unmatched. This CDR3 is 14 amino acids long. Regarding time point: time of PML onset. JC virus DNA in cerebrospinal fluid confirmed the PML diagnosis. T3 refers to blood collected at the onset of PML.

The V call is TRBV2, the J call TRBJ1-5; 10 nucleotides agree with TRBD1. The sequences come from PBMCs, collected from a patient treated with natalizumab. This receptor was taken from a human donor with progressive multifocal leukoencephalopathy. The CDR3 DNA follows: TGTGCCAGCACCGAGGGGGACAGGGGACAGCCCCAGCATTTT. Translating it yields CASTEGDRGQPQHF.